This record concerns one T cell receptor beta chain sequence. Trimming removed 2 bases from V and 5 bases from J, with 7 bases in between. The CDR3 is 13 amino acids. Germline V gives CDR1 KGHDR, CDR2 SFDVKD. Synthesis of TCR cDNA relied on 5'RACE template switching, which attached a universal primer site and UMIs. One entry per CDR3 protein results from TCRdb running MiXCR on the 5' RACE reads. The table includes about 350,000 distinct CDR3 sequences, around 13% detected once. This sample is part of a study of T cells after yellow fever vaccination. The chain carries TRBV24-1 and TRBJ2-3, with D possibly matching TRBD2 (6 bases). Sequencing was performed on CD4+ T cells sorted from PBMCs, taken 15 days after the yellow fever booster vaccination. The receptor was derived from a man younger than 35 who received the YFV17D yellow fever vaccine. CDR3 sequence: CATSDWRVDTQYF. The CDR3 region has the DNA TGTGCCACCAGTGATTGGAGGGTAGATACGCAGTATTTT.